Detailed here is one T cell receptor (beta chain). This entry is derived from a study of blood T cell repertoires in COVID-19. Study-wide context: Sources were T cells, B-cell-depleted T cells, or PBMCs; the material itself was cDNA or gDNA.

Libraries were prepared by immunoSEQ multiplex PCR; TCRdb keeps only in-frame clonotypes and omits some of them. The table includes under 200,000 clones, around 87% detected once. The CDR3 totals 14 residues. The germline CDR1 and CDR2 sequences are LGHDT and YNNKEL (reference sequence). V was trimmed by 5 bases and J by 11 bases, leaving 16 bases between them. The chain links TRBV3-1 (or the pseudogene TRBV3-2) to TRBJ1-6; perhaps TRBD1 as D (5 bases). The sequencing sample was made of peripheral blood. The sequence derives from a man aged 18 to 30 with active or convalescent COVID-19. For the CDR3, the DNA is TGTGCCAGCAGCATACAGGTAGACCTTCCACCCCTCCACTTT. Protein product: CASSIQVDLPPLHF.